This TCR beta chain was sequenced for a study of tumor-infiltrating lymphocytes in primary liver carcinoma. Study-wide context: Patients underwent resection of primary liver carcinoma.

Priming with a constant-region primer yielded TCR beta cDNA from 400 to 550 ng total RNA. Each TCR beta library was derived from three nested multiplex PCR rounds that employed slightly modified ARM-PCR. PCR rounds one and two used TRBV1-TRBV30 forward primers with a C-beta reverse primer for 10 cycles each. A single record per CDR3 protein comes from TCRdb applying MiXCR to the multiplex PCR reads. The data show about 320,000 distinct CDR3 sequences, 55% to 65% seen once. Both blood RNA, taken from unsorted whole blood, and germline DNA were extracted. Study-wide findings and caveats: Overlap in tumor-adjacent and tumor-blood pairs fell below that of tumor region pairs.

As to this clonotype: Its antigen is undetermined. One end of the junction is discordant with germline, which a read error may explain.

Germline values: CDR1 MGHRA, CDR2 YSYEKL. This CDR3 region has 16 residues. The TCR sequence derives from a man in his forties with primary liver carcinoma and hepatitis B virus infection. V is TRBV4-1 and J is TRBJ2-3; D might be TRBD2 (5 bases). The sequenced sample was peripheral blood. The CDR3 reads CASSQDQRAFADTQYF. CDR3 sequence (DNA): TGTGCCAGCAGCCAAGACCAGAGGGCGTTTGCAGATACGCAGTATTTT.